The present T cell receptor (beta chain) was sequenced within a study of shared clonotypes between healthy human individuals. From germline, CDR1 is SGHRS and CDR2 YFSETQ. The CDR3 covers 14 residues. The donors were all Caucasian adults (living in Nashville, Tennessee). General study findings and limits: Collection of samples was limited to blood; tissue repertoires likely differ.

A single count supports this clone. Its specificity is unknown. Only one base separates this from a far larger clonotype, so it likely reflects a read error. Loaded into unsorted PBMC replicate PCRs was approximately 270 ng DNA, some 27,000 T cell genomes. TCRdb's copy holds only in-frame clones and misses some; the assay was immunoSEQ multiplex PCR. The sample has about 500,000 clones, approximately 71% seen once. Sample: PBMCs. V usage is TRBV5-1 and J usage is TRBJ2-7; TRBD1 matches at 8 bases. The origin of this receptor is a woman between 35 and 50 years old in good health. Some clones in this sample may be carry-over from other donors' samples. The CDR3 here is CASSPGQGAYGQYF. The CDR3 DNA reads TGCGCCAGCAGCCCCGGACAGGGAGCCTACGGGCAGTACTTC. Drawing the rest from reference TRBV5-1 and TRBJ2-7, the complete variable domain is KAGVTQTPRYLIKTRGQQVTLSCSPISGHRSVSWYQQTPGQGLQFLFEYFSETQRNKGNFPGRFSGRQFSNSRSEMNVSTLELGDSALYLCASSPGQGAYGQYFGPGTRLTVT.